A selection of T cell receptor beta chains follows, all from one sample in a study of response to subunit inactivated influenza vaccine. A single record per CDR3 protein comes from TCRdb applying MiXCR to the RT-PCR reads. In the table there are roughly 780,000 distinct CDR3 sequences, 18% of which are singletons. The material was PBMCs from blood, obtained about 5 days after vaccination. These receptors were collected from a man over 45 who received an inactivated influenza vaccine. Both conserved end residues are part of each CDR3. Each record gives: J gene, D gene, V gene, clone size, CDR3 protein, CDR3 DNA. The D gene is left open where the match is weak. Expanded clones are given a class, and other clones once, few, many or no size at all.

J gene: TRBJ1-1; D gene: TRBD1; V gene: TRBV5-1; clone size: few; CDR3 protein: CASSWGQQNTEAFF; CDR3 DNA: TGCGCCAGCAGCTGGGGACAGCAGAACACTGAAGCTTTCTTT
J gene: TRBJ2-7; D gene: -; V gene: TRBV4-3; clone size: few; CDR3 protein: CASSPSGNLYEQYF; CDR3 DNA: TGCGCCAGCAGCCCGTCCGGGAATCTATACGAGCAGTACTTC
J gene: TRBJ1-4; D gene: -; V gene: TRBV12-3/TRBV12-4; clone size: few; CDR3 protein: CASSPQGTNEKLFF; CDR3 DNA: TGTGCCAGCAGTCCGCAGGGAACTAATGAAAAACTGTTTTTT
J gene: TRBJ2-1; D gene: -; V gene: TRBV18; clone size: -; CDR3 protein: CASSVGPIRNEQFF; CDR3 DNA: TGTGCCAGCTCAGTGGGGCCGATCAGGAATGAGCAGTTCTTC
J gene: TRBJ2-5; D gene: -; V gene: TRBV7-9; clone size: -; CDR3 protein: CASSLGVGLQETQYF; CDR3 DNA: TGTGCCAGCAGCTTAGGGGTGGGCCTCCAAGAGACCCAGTACTTC
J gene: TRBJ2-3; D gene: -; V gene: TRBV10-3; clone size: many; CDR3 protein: CAISAGTDTQYF; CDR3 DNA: TGTGCCATCAGTGCGGGCACAGATACGCAGTATTTT
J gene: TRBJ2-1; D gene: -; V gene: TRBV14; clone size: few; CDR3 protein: CASSLFAGAPNEQFF; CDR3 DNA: TGTGCCAGCAGCCTTTTCGCAGGGGCGCCCAATGAGCAGTTCTTC
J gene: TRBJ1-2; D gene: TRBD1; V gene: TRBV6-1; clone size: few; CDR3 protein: CASSGPDRGRIYGYTF; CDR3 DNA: TGTGCCAGCAGTGGCCCCGACAGGGGGCGGATCTATGGCTACACCTTC
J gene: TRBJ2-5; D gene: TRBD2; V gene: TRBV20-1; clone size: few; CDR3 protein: CSASRLAGQETQYF; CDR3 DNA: TGCAGTGCTAGTCGGCTAGCGGGGCAAGAGACCCAGTACTTC
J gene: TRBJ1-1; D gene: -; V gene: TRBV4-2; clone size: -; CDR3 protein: CASSQEETELKVEAFF; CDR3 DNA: TGTGCCAGCAGCCAAGAGGAGACGGAGCTCAAGGTTGAAGCTTTCTTT